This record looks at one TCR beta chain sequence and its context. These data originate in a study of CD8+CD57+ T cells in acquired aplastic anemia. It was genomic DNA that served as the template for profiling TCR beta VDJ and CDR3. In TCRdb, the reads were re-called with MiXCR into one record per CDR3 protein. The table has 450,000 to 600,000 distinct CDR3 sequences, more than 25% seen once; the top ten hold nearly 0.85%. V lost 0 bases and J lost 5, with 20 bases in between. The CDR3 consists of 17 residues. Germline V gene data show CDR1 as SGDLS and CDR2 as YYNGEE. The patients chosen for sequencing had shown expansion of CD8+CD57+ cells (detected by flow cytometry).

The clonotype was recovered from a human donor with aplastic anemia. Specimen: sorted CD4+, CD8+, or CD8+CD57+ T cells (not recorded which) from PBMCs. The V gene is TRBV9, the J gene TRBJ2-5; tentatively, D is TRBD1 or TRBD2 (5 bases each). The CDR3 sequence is CASSVAGGLGSWETQYF. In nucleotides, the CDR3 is TGTGCCAGCAGCGTAGCTGGGGGTTTGGGTAGCTGGGAGACCCAGTACTTC.